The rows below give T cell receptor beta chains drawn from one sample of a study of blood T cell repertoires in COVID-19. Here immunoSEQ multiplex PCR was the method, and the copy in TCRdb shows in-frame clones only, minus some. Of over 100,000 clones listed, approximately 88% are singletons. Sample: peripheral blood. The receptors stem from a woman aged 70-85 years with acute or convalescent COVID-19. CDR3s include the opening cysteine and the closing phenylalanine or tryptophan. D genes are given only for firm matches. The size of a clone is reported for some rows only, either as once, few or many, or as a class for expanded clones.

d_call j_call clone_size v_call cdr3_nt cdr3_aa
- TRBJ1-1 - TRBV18 TGTGCCAGCTCCCCCCTGGGGGGCACTGAAGCTTTCTTT CASSPLGGTEAFF
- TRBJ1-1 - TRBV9 TGTGCCAGCAGCGTAGGAGGGTATGGGAACACTGAAGCTTTCTTT CASSVGGYGNTEAFF
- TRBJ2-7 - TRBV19 TGTGCCAGTAGTATGAGCGGACTGTCTTACGAGCAGTACTTC CASSMSGLSYEQYF
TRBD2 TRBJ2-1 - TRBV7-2 TGTGCCAGCAGCCTCCAAAGAGGACTAGCGGGGGCAGGGAATGAGCAGTTCTTC CASSLQRGLAGAGNEQFF
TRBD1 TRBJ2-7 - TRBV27 TGTGCCAGCAGTTTCGCGGGTGCACAGGGGGCGAACGAGCAGTACTTC CASSFAGAQGANEQYF
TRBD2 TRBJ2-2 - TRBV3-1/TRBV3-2 TGTGCCACCCAAGGACTAGCGGGGGTTTCCGGGGAGCTGTTTTTT CATQGLAGVSGELFF
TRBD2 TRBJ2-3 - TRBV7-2 TGTGCCAGCAGCTTAGCCAGCGGGACGCAAGATACGCAGTATTTT CASSLASGTQDTQYF
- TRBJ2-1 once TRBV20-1 TGCAGTGGGGGCAATGGCAATGAGCAGTTCTTC CSGGNGNEQFF
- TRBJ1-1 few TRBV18 TGTGCCAGCTCACCATCAGTCTTGAACACTGAAGCTTTCTTT CASSPSVLNTEAFF
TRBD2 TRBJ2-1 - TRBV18 TGTGCCAGCTCACCGCGGACTAGCGGGAGTTCCTACAATGAGCAGTTCTTC CASSPRTSGSSYNEQFF
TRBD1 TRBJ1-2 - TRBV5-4 TGTGCCAGCAGCTCACAGGGGGCAAGTGGCTACACCTTC CASSSQGASGYTF
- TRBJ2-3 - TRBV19 TGTGCCAGTAGTATGGCGGCCGGAGATACGCAGTATTTT CASSMAAGDTQYF
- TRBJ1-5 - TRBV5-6 TGTGCCAGCAGCTTGTGGCCGTATAGCAATCAGCCCCAGCATTTT CASSLWPYSNQPQHF
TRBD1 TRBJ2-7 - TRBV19 TGTGCCAGTAGTATCACTGGGACAGGGGTGTACGAGCAGTACTTC CASSITGTGVYEQYF
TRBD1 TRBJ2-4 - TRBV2 TGTGCCAGCAGTGAGGGACAGGGGTGGAACATTCAGTACTTC CASSEGQGWNIQYF
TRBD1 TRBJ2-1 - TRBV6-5 TGTGCCAGCAGTTATCTTTACGACAGGGGGAACAATGAGCAGTTCTTC CASSYLYDRGNNEQFF